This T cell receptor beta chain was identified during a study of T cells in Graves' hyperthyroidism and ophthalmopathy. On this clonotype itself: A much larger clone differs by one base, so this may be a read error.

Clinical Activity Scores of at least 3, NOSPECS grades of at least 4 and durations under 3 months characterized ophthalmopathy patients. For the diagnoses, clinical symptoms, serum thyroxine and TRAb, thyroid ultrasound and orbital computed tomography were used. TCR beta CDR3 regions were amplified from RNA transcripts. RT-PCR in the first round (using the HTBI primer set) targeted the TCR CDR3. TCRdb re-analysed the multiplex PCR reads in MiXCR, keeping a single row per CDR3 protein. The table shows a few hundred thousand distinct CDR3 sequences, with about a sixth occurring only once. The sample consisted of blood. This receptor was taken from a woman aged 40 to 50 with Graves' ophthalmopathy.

The CDR3 protein is CANSPQGQTNEQFF. CDR3 bases: TGTGCCAACTCACCACAGGGACAGACGAATGAGCAGTTCTTC. The chain uses TRBV18 and TRBJ2-1; TRBD1 aligns across 7 bases. The CDR3 runs 14 residues. Germline loops: CDR1 KGHSH, CDR2 LQKENI.